These T cell receptor beta chains were read from a single sample in a study of blood T cell repertoires in COVID-19. Method: immunoSEQ multiplex PCR; TCRdb's copy keeps in-frame clones and lacks some. This sample carries more than 250,000 clones, roughly 90% of them seen once, and the ten largest clones take about 0.7%. The sample taken for sequencing was peripheral blood. The source of these receptors is a human donor in a cohort sampled during active COVID-19. The CDR3 runs from the conserved cysteine through the conserved F or W. The D gene is left open where the match is weak. A clone size is listed for some rows: how often the clone was seen (once, few, many), or a class if it is expanded.

d_gene,v_gene,len,abundance,j_gene,CDR3nt,CDR3aa
.,TRBV6-5,15,.,TRBJ2-7,TGTGCCAGCACCAGAGGACACTTAAGCTCCTACGAGCAGTACTTC,CASTRGHLSSYEQYF
.,TRBV19,14,.,TRBJ1-2,TGTGCCAGTAGAGAGAGTGGTGGGAGCTATGGCTACACCTTC,CASRESGGSYGYTF
TRBD2,TRBV7-6,14,.,TRBJ2-7,TGTGCCAGCAGCTTAGGGGAGGGCTCCCCCGAGCAGTACTTC,CASSLGEGSPEQYF
.,TRBV19,17,few,TRBJ2-2,TGTGCCAGTAGTATAGGGAGGGGCGGAGGAAACACCGGGGAGCTGTTTTTT,CASSIGRGGGNTGELFF
.,TRBV5-1,15,.,TRBJ2-7,TGCGCCAGCAGCTTGCGGGGACAAAAGAACTACGAGCAGTACTTC,CASSLRGQKNYEQYF
TRBD1,TRBV4-1,18,.,TRBJ2-7,TGCGCCAGCAGCTCCGACGGAGGGGGACAGGGGGGACTCTACGAGCAGTACTTC,CASSSDGGGQGGLYEQYF
.,TRBV21-1,19,once,TRBJ2-7,TGTGCCAGCAGCAAAAAAGGCCCAATTTGGGGGGGGGCCGCCTACGAGCAGTACTTC,CASSKKGPIWGGAAYEQYF
.,TRBV28,16,.,TRBJ2-7,TGTGCCAGCAGTTTTGGCGCGGCGACGGCTTCCTACGAGCAGTACTTC,CASSFGAATASYEQYF
TRBD2,TRBV28,15,.,TRBJ2-2,TGTGCCAGCAGTTTGGCTAGCGGGGGGATCGGGGAGCTGTTTTTT,CASSLASGGIGELFF
TRBD2,TRBV5-1,15,.,TRBJ2-2,TGCGCCAGCACGGGGGGGACCGCGAACACCGGGGAGCTGTTTTTT,CASTGGTANTGELFF
.,TRBV6-2/TRBV6-3,17,.,TRBJ1-3,TGTGCCAGCAGCCCGTTTTTCAGGGCCCGCTCTGGAAACACCATATATTTT,CASSPFFRARSGNTIYF
.,TRBV7-8,15,.,TRBJ2-5,TGTGCCAGCAGCTTAAAAATGAGTAGTCAAGAGACCCAGTACTTC,CASSLKMSSQETQYF
.,TRBV27,15,.,TRBJ1-3,TGTGCCAGCAGTTTAGGAGGGCAGTCTGGAAACACCATATATTTT,CASSLGGQSGNTIYF
TRBD1,TRBV7-9,14,.,TRBJ1-4,TGTGCCAGCAGCTTACAGGGGGGTAATGAAAAACTGTTTTTT,CASSLQGGNEKLFF
.,TRBV3-1/TRBV3-2,14,.,TRBJ1-5,TGTGCCAGCAGCCAAGATCTGACAAATCAGCCCCAGCATTTT,CASSQDLTNQPQHF
.,TRBV7-3,13,.,TRBJ1-1,TGTGCCAGCAGCTTCGGGGGAGGGACTGAAGCTTTCTTT,CASSFGGGTEAFF
.,TRBV12-2,15,.,TRBJ1-1,TGTGCAAGTCGCTTTCAGACAGGGATGAACACTGAAGCTTTCTTT,CASRFQTGMNTEAFF
.,TRBV18,14,.,TRBJ2-1,TGTGCCAGCTCACCACCGCCCGAGAACAATGAGCAGTTCTTC,CASSPPPENNEQFF
TRBD1,TRBV5-1,13,.,TRBJ2-1,TGCGCCAGCAGCTGGGCAGGGGGCCGTGAGCAGTTCTTC,CASSWAGGREQFF
TRBD1,TRBV2,15,.,TRBJ1-4,TGTGCCAGCAGTGTGAGAACAGGGGTACGGGAAAAACTGTTTTTT,CASSVRTGVREKLFF
.,TRBV7-8,15,.,TRBJ2-7,TGTGCCAGCAGCTTAGGGCAGGGGACATCCTACGAGCAGTACTTC,CASSLGQGTSYEQYF
TRBD1,TRBV9,16,.,TRBJ2-7,TGTGCCAGCAGCCCCCGACCTGACAGGGGGCTAGAAGAGCAGTACTTC,CASSPRPDRGLEEQYF
TRBD1,TRBV6-6,16,.,TRBJ2-7,TGTGCCAGCAGTTACTCGAACAGGGGAAATACCTACGAGCAGTACTTC,CASSYSNRGNTYEQYF
TRBD2,TRBV28,16,.,TRBJ2-7,TGTGCCAGCAGTTCTCACCCGACTAGCGGGGGGTACGAGCAGTACTTC,CASSSHPTSGGYEQYF
.,TRBV19,13,.,TRBJ1-1,TGTGCCAGTAGTATTACAGGGCTGACTGAAGCTTTCTTT,CASSITGLTEAFF
TRBD2,TRBV7-3,16,.,TRBJ2-1,TGTGCCAGCAGCCCGCGATTAGCGGGAGTAAGCAATGAGCAGTTCTTC,CASSPRLAGVSNEQFF
.,TRBV19,14,.,TRBJ2-7,TGTGCCAGTAGTATGGGGGGGGCCACCTACGAGCAGTACTTC,CASSMGGATYEQYF
TRBD2,TRBV15,17,.,TRBJ2-1,TGTGCCACCAGCAGAGATCCTAGCGGGTCTTCATACAATGAGCAGTTCTTC,CATSRDPSGSSYNEQFF
.,TRBV7-2,13,.,TRBJ1-4,TGTGCCAGCAGCTTAGGAGGTCGTGAAAAACTGTTTTTT,CASSLGGREKLFF
.,TRBV7-9,15,.,TRBJ1-1,TGTGCCAGCAGCCCCATGGCCGGGGGGAACACTGAAGCTTTCTTT,CASSPMAGGNTEAFF
TRBD1,TRBV28,18,.,TRBJ1-2,TGTGCCAGCAGTTCTCCTTCGAGGCAGGACAGGGGGTCCTATGGCTACACCTTC,CASSSPSRQDRGSYGYTF
TRBD2,TRBV27,16,.,TRBJ2-3,TGTGCCAGCAGGACGGCACGCGGGAGTATCACAGATACGCAGTATTTT,CASRTARGSITDTQYF
.,TRBV5-4,13,.,TRBJ1-1,TGTGCCAGCTTCTACGGCGAGGACACTGAAGCTTTCTTT,CASFYGEDTEAFF